This T cell receptor (beta chain) was sequenced during a study of cytomegalovirus exposure and HLA in healthy donors. Study-wide points: One later analysis, an examination of the 100 to 150 validation repertoires, found that first-cohort TCR clusters tended to co-occur in them. The study labeled around 160 TCR beta chains cytomegalovirus-associated.

CDR3 size: 14 residues. Germline loops: CDR1 MNHNS, CDR2 SASEGT. The trim removed 7 bases at V and 3 bases at J, leaving 4 bases unmatched. Comment on this clone: The antigen is unknown.

Here immunoSEQ multiplex PCR was the method, and the copy in TCRdb shows in-frame clones only, minus some. The sample yields about 160,000 clones, roughly nine tenths seen once. This clonotype originated in a young woman in good health and CMV-seropositive. This chain connects TRBV6-1 to TRBJ2-2; 8 nucleotides match TRBD1. Sequenced material: PBMCs. The DNA of the CDR3 is TGTGCCAGCATTGGACAGGGATACACCGGGGAGCTGTTTTTT. Its translation is CASIGQGYTGELFF.